This record looks at one T cell receptor (beta chain) sequence and its context. The antigen is undetermined. The data derive from a study of cytomegalovirus exposure and HLA in healthy donors. 13 Jbeta primers and 60 Vbeta primers were used for the PCR. Assay used: immunoSEQ multiplex PCR; TCRdb lists only in-frame clones, some missing. The sample has about 110,000 clones, about 70% seen once. V dropped 5 bases and J dropped 7 bases, with 18 bases sitting between them. This CDR3 is built from 15 residues. Germline values: CDR1 SNHLY, CDR2 FYNNEI. Notes on the study in general: The majority of CMV-associated TCR beta chains were reported as apparently HLA-restricted in a later analysis.

Sample: PBMCs. The clonotype comes from a man aged 50 or older in good health and CMV-seropositive. This chain links TRBV2 with TRBJ2-1; D is possibly TRBD1 (6 bases). The CDR3 bases are TGTGCCAGCAGTTTAACAGGGTTTGGGTTGAATGAGCAGTTCTTC. As protein: CASSLTGFGLNEQFF.